This T cell receptor (beta chain) was sequenced during a study of T-cell memory formation after mild COVID-19. Employing constant-segment primers, 5'RACE generated TCR alpha and TCR beta cDNA libraries bearing sample barcodes and UMIs. TCRdb recomputed calls from the 5' RACE reads with MiXCR, one row per CDR3 protein. The sample comprises hundreds of thousands of distinct CDR3 sequences, 25% to 30% of which are singletons, and roughly 12% rests with the top ten. Germline lookup yields CDR1 SEHNR and CDR2 FQNEAQ (reference sequence). This CDR3 has 15 residues. The V end was cut by 8 bases, the J end by 4 bases, with 17 bases between.

This receptor was taken from an adult woman who had mild COVID-19 (a few samples of this study predate the infection). Cell type and time point are not known. The chain employs TRBV7-9 and TRBJ2-2, with D unclear. Input material: PBMCs or a T cell subset sorted from them (not recorded which). The CDR3 sequence is CASGPGSVSTGELFF. The CDR3 bases are TGTGCCAGCGGCCCGGGCAGCGTTAGCACCGGGGAGCTGTTTTTT.